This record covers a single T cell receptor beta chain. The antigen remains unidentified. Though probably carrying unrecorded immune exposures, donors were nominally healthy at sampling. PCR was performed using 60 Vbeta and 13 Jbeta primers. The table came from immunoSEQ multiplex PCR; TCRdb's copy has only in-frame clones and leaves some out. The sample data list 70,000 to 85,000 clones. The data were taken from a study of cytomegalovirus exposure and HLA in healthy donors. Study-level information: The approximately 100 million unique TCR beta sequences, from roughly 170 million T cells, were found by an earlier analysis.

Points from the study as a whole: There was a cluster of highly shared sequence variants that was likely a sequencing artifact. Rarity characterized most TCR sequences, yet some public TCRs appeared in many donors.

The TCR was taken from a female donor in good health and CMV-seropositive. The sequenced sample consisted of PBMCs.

The CDR3 DNA reads as TGTGCCAGCAGCGCGGGACAGCAGAACACTGAAGCTTTCTTT. This encodes CASSAGQQNTEAFF. This sequence joins TRBV9 and TRBJ1-1; 7 nucleotides line up with TRBD1. This CDR3 has 14 residues. J was trimmed by 1 base and V by 3 bases; bases with no gene match: 3. Germline CDR1 reads SGDLS; CDR2 reads YYNGEE.